A single sample gave rise to the 11 T cell receptor beta chains below, sequenced in a study of shared clonotypes between healthy human individuals. Here immunoSEQ multiplex PCR was the method, and the copy in TCRdb shows in-frame clones only, minus some. The table records 600,000 to 750,000 clones, roughly 70% of them present only once. Sample: memory CD4+ T cells sorted from blood. The subset denotes: CD45RA-negative fraction. The receptors stem from a young woman in good health.

V is TRBV18 and J is TRBJ2-7, with TRBD1 matching over 7 bases. The V gene's germline CDR1 is KGHSH and CDR2 LQKENI. V trimming: 2 bases; J trimming: 6 bases; junction bases outside the gene matches: 13. The CDR3 is 16 residues long. CDR3: CASSPKGTATSLEQYF. The CDR3 nucleotides are TGTGCCAGCTCACCAAAGGGGACAGCGACCTCCCTCGAGCAGTACTTC.

In this sample, this clone turned up a few times. The V call is TRBV28, the J call TRBJ1-5; 8 nucleotides agree with TRBD1. V lost 4 bases and J lost 5; bases outside the gene matches: 7. Germline-derived CDR1 and CDR2 are MDHEN and SYDVKM. The CDR3 has 15 residues. The CDR3 nucleotides read TGTGCCAGCAGTTCACCTACAGGGGGAGATCAGCCCCAGCATTTT. Translating it yields CASSSPTGGDQPQHF.

This sequence joins TRBV18 and TRBJ2-7; D gene ambiguous. CDR3 length equals 13 residues. With 10 bases removed from V and 4 bases from J, the gap between germline ends came to 17 bases. Looked up from germline, CDR1 is KGHSH and CDR2 is LQKENI. CDR3 residues: CATTEKGGYEQYF. The CDR3 nucleotides read TGTGCCACCACTGAAAAAGGCGGTTACGAGCAGTACTTC.

This chain joins TRBV6-5 and TRBJ2-1, with 7 bases matching TRBD2. Germline lookup yields CDR1 MNHEY and CDR2 SVGAGI. Trimming cost V 6 bases and J 0 bases; bases outside gene matches: 5. This CDR3 has 15 residues. CDR3 amino acids: CASRSLADSYNEQFF. CDR3 bases: TGTGCCAGCAGGTCCCTAGCGGACTCCTACAATGAGCAGTTCTTC.

As concerns this clone: Distinct nucleotide sequences in the sample also encode this CDR3. V gene TRBV7-9 combines with J gene TRBJ1-1, with a tentative D call TRBD1 (6 bases). The V gene lost 4 bases and the J gene lost 0 bases, with 9 bases spanning the gap. CDR3 length: 14 amino acids. From germline, CDR1 is SEHNR and CDR2 FQNEAQ (reference sequence). The CDR3: CASSSGQMNTEAFF. The CDR3 nucleotides are TGTGCCAGCAGCTCGGGACAAATGAACACTGAAGCTTTCTTT. Full variable domain (outside the CDR3, taken from reference TRBV7-9 and TRBJ1-1): DTGVSQNPRHKITKRGQNVTFRCDPISEHNRLYWYRQTLGQGPEFLTYFQNEAQLEKSRLLSDRFSAERPKGSFSTLEIQRTEQGDSAMYLCASSSGQMNTEAFFGQGTRLTVV.

This chain uses TRBV18 with TRBJ1-1; D is ambiguous. Germline V gene data show CDR1 as KGHSH and CDR2 as LQKENI. With 2 bases removed from V and 1 base from J, the gap between germline ends came to 8 bases. This CDR3 spans 14 amino acids. CDR3 amino acids: CASSPKTGNTEAFF. CDR3 coding DNA: TGTGCCAGCTCACCAAAGACCGGGAACACTGAAGCTTTCTTT.

This clone came up a few times. The chain joins TRBV5-8 to TRBJ2-2; TRBD2 agrees at 7 bases. This CDR3 is built from 18 residues. CDR1 is SGHTS, CDR2 YDEGEE, per germline. V lost 3 bases to trimming and J lost 5 bases; unmatched junction nucleotides: 16. CDR3 bases: TGTGCCAGCAGCTCGGGGGAAGGAGCGGGATTGGGAACCGGGGAGCTGTTTTTT. This translates into CASSSGEGAGLGTGELFF.

The V call is TRBV10-2, the J call TRBJ1-1, with D uncertain. The length of the CDR3 is 14 residues. Trimming pared 6 bases from V and 3 bases from J, leaving 14 bases between. Germline V CDR1 and CDR2: WSHSY, SAAADI. As DNA, the CDR3 is TGCGCCAGCAGACAAACTAGGGAGGACACTGAAGCTTTCTTT. Translated: CASRQTREDTEAFF.

The chain links TRBV9 to TRBJ2-5; the D is unclear. The J call may be mistaken, given a closer DNA end match to TRBJ2-7. Looked up from germline, CDR1 is SGDLS and CDR2 is YYNGEE. The CDR3 has 13 residues. The CDR3 DNA is TGTGCCAGCAGCCCTGTCGGTACCTACGAGCAGTACTTC. It codes for CASSPVGTYEQYF.

The V and J genes are TRBV7-9 and TRBJ2-7; D may be TRBD2 (6 bases). The ends were cut back, 6 bases at V and 2 bases at J, with 14 bases in the middle. CDR3 length: 14 residues. Germline CDR1 reads SEHNR; CDR2 reads FQNEAQ (reference sequence). The CDR3 region is CASSRLVPPYEQYF. The CDR3 region has the DNA TGTGCCAGCAGTCGACTAGTCCCCCCCTACGAGCAGTACTTC.

The CDR3 coding sequence is TGTGCCAGCAGCTTGGATAGCGGGAGGGTGAGTGAGCAGTTCTTC. This translates into CASSLDSGRVSEQFF. This chain connects TRBV5-5 to TRBJ2-1; 11 nucleotides agree with TRBD2. This CDR3 contains 15 residues. Germline V gene sequence: CDR1 SGHKS, CDR2 YYEKEE (reference sequence). J lost 9 bases, V lost 0 bases, and 5 bases had no gene match.